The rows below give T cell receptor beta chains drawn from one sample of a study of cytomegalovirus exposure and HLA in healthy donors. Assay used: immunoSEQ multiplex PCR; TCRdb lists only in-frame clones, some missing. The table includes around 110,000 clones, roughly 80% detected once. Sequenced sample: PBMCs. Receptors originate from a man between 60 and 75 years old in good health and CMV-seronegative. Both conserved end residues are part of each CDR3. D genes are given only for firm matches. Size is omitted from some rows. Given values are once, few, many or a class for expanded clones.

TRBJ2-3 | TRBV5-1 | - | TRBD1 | CASSRGQGWIDTQYF | TGCGCCAGCAGCCGAGGACAGGGTTGGATAGATACGCAGTATTTT
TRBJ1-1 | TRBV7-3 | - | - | CASSDRPSTEAFF | TGTGCCAGCAGCGACAGGCCAAGCACTGAAGCTTTCTTT
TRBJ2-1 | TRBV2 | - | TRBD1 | CASTLLWQGAVGEQFF | TGTGCCAGCACCCTACTGTGGCAGGGGGCGGTCGGTGAGCAGTTCTTC
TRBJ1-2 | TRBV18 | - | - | CASSRGENYGYTF | TGTGCCAGCTCACGAGGAGAAAACTATGGCTACACCTTC
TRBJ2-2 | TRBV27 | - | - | CASSLSGVGTGELFF | TGTGCCAGCAGTTTATCAGGGGTTGGTACCGGGGAGCTGTTTTTT
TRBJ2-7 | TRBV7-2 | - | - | CASSLGGLQYF | TGTGCCAGCAGCTTAGGGGGACTTCAGTACTTC
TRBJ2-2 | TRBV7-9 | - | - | CASSLDVRPEATGELFF | TGTGCCAGCAGCTTAGATGTTCGGCCAGAGGCCACCGGGGAGCTGTTTTTT
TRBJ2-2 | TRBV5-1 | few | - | CASSLLEDRTGELFF | TGCGCCAGCAGCTTGTTGGAGGATCGGACCGGGGAGCTGTTTTTT
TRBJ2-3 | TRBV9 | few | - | CASSVAGAGADTQYF | TGTGCCAGCAGCGTAGCGGGGGCGGGAGCAGATACGCAGTATTTT
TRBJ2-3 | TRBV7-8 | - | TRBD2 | CASSLRLAGGQPTDTQYF | TGTGCCAGCAGCTTAAGACTAGCGGGGGGCCAACCCACAGATACGCAGTATTTT
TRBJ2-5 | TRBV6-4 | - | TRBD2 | CASSPSGGQETQYF | TGTGCCAGTAGCCCTAGCGGGGGCCAAGAGACCCAGTACTTC
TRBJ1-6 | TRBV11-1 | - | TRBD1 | CASSRDRGDSPLHF | TGTGCCAGCAGCCGGGACAGGGGCGATTCACCCCTCCACTTT
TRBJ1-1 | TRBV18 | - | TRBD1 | CASSPRVPGQGDTEAFF | TGTGCCAGCTCACCCAGGGTACCGGGACAGGGGGACACTGAAGCTTTCTTT
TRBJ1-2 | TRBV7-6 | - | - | CASSLDPDSNYGYTF | TGTGCCAGCAGCTTAGACCCCGACAGTAACTATGGCTACACCTTC
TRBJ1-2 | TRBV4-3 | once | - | CASSQDSGANYGYTF | TGCGCCAGCAGCCAAGATTCAGGGGCCAACTATGGCTACACCTTC
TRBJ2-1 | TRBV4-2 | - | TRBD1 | CASSLELTGYNEQFF | TGTGCCAGCAGTCTAGAGTTGACAGGGTACAATGAGCAGTTCTTC
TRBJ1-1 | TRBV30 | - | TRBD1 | CAWTGQGRNTEAFF | TGTGCCTGGACCGGACAGGGAAGAAACACTGAAGCTTTCTTT